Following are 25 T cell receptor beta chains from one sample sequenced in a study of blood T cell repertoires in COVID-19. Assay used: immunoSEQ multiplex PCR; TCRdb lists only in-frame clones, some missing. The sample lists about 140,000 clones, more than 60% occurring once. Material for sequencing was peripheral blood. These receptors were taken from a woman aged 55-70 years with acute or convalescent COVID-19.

This CDR3 reads CAWRDSYGAREQFF. The CDR3, as DNA: TGTGCCTGGAGAGATTCCTATGGGGCACGAGAGCAGTTCTTC. The chain employs TRBV30 and TRBJ2-1, with D possibly TRBD1 on 5 matching bases. V was pared by 3 bases and J by 10 bases, with 19 bases between. The CDR3 covers 14 residues. Germline V gene lookup returns CDR1 GTSNPN and CDR2 SVGIG (reference sequence).

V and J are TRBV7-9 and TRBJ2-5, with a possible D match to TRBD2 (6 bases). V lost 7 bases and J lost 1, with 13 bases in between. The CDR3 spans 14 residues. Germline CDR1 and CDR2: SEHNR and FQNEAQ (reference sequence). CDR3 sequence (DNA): TGTGCCAGCACCCGGATGGGGGGCCAAGAGACCCAGTACTTC. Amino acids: CASTRMGGQETQYF.

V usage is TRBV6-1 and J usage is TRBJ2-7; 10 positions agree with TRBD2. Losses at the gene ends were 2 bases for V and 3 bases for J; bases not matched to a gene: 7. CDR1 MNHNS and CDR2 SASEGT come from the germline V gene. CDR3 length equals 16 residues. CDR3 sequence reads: CASSEFGLAGDYEQYF. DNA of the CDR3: TGTGCCAGCAGTGAATTTGGTCTAGCGGGAGACTACGAGCAGTACTTC.

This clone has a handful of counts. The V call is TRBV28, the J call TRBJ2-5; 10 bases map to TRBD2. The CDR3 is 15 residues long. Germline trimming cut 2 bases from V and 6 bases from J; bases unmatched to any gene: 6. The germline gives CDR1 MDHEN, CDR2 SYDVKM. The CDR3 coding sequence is TGTGCCAGCAGTTTACTGGCTAGCGGGAGTAAGACCCAGTACTTC. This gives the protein CASSLLASGSKTQYF.

For the CDR3, the DNA is TGTGCCAGCAGCTTGCCGGGACAGGGCTTATACGAGCAGTACTTC. Residues: CASSLPGQGLYEQYF. The chain links TRBV11-2 to TRBJ2-7; 9 bases match TRBD1. Germline assignment: CDR1 SGHAT and CDR2 FQNNGV. The CDR3 is 15 residues long. V dropped 3 bases and J dropped 4; count of bases not matched to a gene: 7. Full variable domain (rest looked up from reference TRBV11-2 and TRBJ2-7): EAGVAQSPRYKIIEKRQSVAFWCNPISGHATLYWYQQILGQGPKLLIQFQNNGVVDDSQLPKDRFSAERLKGVDSTLKIQPAKLEDSAVYLCASSLPGQGLYEQYFGPGTRLTVT.

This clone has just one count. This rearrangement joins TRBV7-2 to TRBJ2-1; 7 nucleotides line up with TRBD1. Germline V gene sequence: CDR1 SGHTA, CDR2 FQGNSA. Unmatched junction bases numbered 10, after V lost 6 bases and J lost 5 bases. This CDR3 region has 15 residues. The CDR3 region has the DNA TGTGCCAGCAGACCTCCCCCCGGGACAGACAATGAGCAGTTCTTC. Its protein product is CASRPPPGTDNEQFF. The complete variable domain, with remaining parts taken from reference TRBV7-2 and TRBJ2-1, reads GAGVSQSPSNKVTEKGKDVELRCDPISGHTALYWYRQSLGQGLEFLIYFQGNSAPDKSGLPSDRFSAERTGGSVSTLTIQRTQQEDSAVYLCASRPPPGTDNEQFFGPGTRLTVL.

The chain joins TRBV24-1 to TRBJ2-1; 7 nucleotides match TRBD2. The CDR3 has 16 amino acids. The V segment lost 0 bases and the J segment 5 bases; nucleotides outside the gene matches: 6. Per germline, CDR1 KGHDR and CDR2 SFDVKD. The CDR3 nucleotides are TGTGCCACCAGTGATTTGCAGGCGGGAGTTCACAATGAGCAGTTCTTC. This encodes CATSDLQAGVHNEQFF.

The CDR3 sequence is CASSGVSLPQPQHF. The CDR3 DNA sequence: TGTGCCAGCAGTGGAGTTTCGCTTCCCCAGCCCCAGCATTTT. V is TRBV28 and J is TRBJ1-5; D is unresolved. Germline V gives CDR1 MDHEN, CDR2 SYDVKM. V was pared by 5 bases and J by 7 bases, with 15 bases between. There are 14 residues in the CDR3.

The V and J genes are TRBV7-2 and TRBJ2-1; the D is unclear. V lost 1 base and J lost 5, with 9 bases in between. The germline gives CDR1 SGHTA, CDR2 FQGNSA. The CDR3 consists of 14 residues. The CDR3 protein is CASSLVALHNEQFF. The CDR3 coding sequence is TGTGCCAGCAGCTTAGTTGCGCTTCACAATGAGCAGTTCTTC.

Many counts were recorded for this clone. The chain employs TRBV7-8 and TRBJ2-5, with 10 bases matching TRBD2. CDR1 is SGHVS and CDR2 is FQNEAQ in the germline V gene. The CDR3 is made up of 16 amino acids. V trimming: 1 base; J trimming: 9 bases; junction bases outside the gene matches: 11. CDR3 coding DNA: TGTGCCAGCAGCTTAGAAGGACTAGCGGTCGCGAGGGCCCAGTACTTC. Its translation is CASSLEGLAVARAQYF.

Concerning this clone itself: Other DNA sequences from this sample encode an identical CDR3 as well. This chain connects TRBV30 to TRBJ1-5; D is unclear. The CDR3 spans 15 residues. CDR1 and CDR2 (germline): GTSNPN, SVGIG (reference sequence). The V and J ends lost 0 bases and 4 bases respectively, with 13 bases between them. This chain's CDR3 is CAWSVGLYSNQPQHF. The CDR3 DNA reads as TGTGCCTGGAGTGTAGGACTTTATAGTAATCAGCCCCAGCATTTT.

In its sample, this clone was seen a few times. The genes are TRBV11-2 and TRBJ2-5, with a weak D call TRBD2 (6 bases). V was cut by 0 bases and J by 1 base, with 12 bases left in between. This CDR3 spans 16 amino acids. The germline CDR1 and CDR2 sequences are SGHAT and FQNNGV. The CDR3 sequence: CASSLDWGDLQETQYF. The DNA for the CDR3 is TGTGCCAGCAGCTTAGATTGGGGGGACCTCCAAGAGACCCAGTACTTC.

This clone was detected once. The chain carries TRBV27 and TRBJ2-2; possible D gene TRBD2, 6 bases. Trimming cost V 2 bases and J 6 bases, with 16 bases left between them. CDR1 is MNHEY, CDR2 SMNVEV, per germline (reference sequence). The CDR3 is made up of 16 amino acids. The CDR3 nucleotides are TGTGCCAGCAGTTTAGGGGCAGGGAGGATGCCCGGGGAGCTGTTTTTT. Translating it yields CASSLGAGRMPGELFF.

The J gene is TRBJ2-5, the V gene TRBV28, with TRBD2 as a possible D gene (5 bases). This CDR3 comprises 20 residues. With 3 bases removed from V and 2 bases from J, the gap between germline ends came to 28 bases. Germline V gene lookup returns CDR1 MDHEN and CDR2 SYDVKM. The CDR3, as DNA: TGTGCCAGCAGTTTTACCCCCCTAAGCGGAATCAGCCCTATGCAAGAGACCCAGTACTTC. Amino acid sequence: CASSFTPLSGISPMQETQYF.

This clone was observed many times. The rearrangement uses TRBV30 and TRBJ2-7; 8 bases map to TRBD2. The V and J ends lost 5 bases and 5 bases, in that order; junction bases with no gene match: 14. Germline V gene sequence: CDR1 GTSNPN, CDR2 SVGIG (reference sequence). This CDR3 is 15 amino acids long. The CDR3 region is CAWRNSPGLVDEQYF. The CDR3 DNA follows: TGTGCCTGGCGCAATTCCCCGGGACTAGTCGACGAGCAGTACTTC.

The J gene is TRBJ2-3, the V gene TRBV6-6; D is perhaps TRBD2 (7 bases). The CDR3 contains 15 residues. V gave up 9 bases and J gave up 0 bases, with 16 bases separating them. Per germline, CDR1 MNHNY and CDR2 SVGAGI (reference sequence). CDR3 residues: CASIRGGRSTDTQYF. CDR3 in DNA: TGTGCCAGTATCAGGGGAGGGAGAAGCACAGATACGCAGTATTTT.

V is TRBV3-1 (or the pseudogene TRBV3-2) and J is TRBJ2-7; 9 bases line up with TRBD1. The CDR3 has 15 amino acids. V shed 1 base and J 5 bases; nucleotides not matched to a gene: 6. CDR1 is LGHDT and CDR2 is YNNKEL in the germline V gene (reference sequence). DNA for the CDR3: TGTGCCAGCAGCCAAGCGACAGGGGGTTTCCACGAGCAGTACTTC. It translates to CASSQATGGFHEQYF.

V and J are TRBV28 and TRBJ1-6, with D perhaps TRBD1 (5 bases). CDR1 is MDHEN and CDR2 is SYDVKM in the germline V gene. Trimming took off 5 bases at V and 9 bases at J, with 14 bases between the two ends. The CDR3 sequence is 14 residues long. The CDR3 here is CASSPPWGGSPLHF. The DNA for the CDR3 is TGTGCCAGCAGTCCGCCCTGGGGCGGTTCACCCCTCCACTTT.

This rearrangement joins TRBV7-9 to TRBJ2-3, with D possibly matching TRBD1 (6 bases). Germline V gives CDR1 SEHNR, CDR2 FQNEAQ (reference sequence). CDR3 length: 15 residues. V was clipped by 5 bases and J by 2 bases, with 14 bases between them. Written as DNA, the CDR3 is TGTGCCAGCAGCCCTAGGGGGAGCCTCACAGATACGCAGTATTTT. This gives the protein CASSPRGSLTDTQYF.

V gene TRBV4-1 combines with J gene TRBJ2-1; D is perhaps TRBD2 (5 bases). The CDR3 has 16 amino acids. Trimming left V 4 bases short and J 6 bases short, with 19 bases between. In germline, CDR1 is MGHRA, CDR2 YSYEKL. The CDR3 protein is CASSPPLGERINEQFF. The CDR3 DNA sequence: TGCGCCAGCAGCCCCCCCTTGGGTGAGCGGATCAATGAGCAGTTCTTC.

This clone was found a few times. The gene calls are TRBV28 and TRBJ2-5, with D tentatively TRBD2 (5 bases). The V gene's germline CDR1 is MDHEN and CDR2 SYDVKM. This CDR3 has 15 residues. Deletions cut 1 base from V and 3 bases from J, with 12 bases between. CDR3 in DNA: TGTGCCAGCAGTTTATATCTGGGGAGCAAAGAGACCCAGTACTTC. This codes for CASSLYLGSKETQYF.

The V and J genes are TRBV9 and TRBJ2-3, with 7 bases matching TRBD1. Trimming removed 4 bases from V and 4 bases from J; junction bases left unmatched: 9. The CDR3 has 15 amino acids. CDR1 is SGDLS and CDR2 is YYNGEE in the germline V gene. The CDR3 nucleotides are TGTGCCAGCAGCATCGACAGGGTTGAGTCAGATACGCAGTATTTT. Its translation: CASSIDRVESDTQYF.

CDR3 nucleotide sequence: TGTGCCAGCAGCGGACTAGCGGGAGGCGCCCCTTCTTACAATGAGCAGTTCTTC. Translated: CASSGLAGGAPSYNEQFF. The rearrangement uses TRBV2 and TRBJ2-1; 14 nucleotides align to TRBD2. The germline gives CDR1 SNHLY, CDR2 FYNNEI. V lost 6 bases and J lost 4; bases outside the gene matches: 11. CDR3 length: 18 amino acids. The complete variable domain, with remaining parts taken from reference TRBV2 and TRBJ2-1, reads EPEVTQTPSHQVTQMGQEVILRCVPISNHLYFYWYRQILGQKVEFLVSFYNNEISEKSEIFDDQFSVERPDGSNFTLKIRSTKLEDSAMYFCASSGLAGGAPSYNEQFFGPGTRLTVL.

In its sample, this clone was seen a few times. For the CDR3, the DNA is TGTGCCAGCAGCCAAGTTTGGGACATTGACAATGAGCAGTTCTTC. It yields the protein CASSQVWDIDNEQFF. The V gene is TRBV4-2, the J gene TRBJ2-1; a possible D gene is TRBD1 (6 bases). Germline CDR1 LGHNA, CDR2 YNFKEQ. Trimming cost V 1 base and J 5 bases, with 12 bases left between them. CDR3 length: 15 residues.

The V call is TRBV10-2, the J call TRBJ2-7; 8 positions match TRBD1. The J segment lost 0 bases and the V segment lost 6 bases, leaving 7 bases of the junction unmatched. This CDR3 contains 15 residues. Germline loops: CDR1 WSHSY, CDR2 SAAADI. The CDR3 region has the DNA TGCGCCAGCAGCGAATGGACAGGGAGCTCCTACGAGCAGTACTTC. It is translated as CASSEWTGSSYEQYF.